This entry concerns a single T cell receptor beta chain. Its cognate antigen is unknown. The sample is drawn from a study of T-cell memory formation after mild COVID-19. General study points: Second-wave clones with a day 37 peak had unconfirmed SARS-CoV-2 specificity. Shrinking CD4+ clones were chiefly CM and EM; CD8+ ones were chiefly EMRA.

Using its own MiXCR run on the 5' RACE reads, TCRdb lists one record per CDR3 protein. The sample has some 330,000 distinct CDR3 sequences, 20% to 25% seen once. Trimming cost V 5 bases and J 5 bases; bases outside gene matches: 6. Germline CDR1 SGHRS, CDR2 YFSETQ. The CDR3 has 14 amino acids. The sequencing sample was made of PBMCs or a T cell subset sorted from them (not recorded which). The V gene is TRBV5-1, the J gene TRBJ1-1; 10 bases agree with TRBD1. This sequence was found in an adult woman who had mild COVID-19 (a few samples of this study predate the infection). Cell type and time point are not known. In DNA form, the CDR3 reads TGCGCCAGCAGGACAGGGGGCGCATCGACTGAAGCTTTCTTT. Its protein is CASRTGGASTEAFF.